What follows are 24 T cell receptor beta chains derived from one specimen sequenced in a study of T cell responses to AZD1222 COVID-19 vaccine. Produced via immunoSEQ multiplex PCR; TCRdb's table is partial and in-frame only. The data hold tens of thousands of clones, with over 75% observed a single time. The specimen was peripheral blood, collected on day 0 of AZD1222 vaccination. Receptors were obtained from an adult in good health.

The rearrangement joins TRBV5-4 to TRBJ2-7; TRBD1 matches 10 bases. Trimming removed 5 bases from V and 7 bases from J; junction bases left unmatched: 6. The CDR3 loop spans 13 amino acids. Germline V lookup: CDR1 SGHNT, CDR2 YYREEE (reference sequence). The CDR3 region has the DNA TGTGCCAGCAGACCGGACAGGGGGGGTGAGCAGTACTTC. Its protein product is CASRPDRGGEQYF.

The chain has TRBV4-2 and TRBJ1-3; D remains unclear. The CDR3 sequence is 18 residues long. V was shortened by 1 base and J by 0 bases, with 16 bases between the two germline ends. The germline CDR1 and CDR2 sequences are LGHNA and YNFKEQ. The CDR3: CASSQVRVLGGSGNTIYF. CDR3 sequence (DNA): TGTGCCAGCAGCCAAGTGAGAGTCCTAGGAGGCTCTGGAAACACCATATATTTT.

J is TRBJ2-3 and V is TRBV29-1, with unresolved D. Germline V CDR1 and CDR2: SQVTM, ANQGSEA. Trimming took 5 bases from V and 0 from J, leaving 9 bases between them. The CDR3 has 13 residues. The CDR3 DNA sequence: TGCAGCGTTCGCCAGACTAGCACAGATACGCAGTATTTT. Protein: CSVRQTSTDTQYF.

CDR3 protein: CSVGTSGSRNEQFF. The CDR3 nucleotides are TGCAGCGTCGGGACTAGCGGGAGTAGGAATGAGCAGTTCTTC. The chain employs TRBV29-1 and TRBJ2-1; 14 bases map to TRBD2. V lost 6 bases, J lost 7 bases, and 5 bases stayed unmatched. This CDR3 has 14 amino acids. The germline V gene encodes CDR1 SQVTM and CDR2 ANQGSEA.

The chain is built from TRBV19 and TRBJ1-2; D unclear. Germline-derived CDR1 and CDR2 are LNHDA and SQIVND (reference sequence). This CDR3 region has 15 residues. V was clipped by 2 bases and J by 4 bases, with 14 bases between them. CDR3 in amino acids: CASSINGRSSYGYTF. In DNA form, the CDR3 reads TGTGCCAGTAGTATAAATGGCCGGTCTTCCTATGGCTACACCTTC.

CDR3 bases: TGTGCCAGCAGCTTCGGGCCCCACTACGAGCAGTACTTC. Translating gives CASSFGPHYEQYF. This chain connects TRBV7-2 to TRBJ2-7; no reliable D call. The CDR3 sequence is 13 residues long. Trimming cost V 3 bases and J 3 bases, with 9 bases left between them. The V gene's germline CDR1 is SGHTA and CDR2 FQGNSA. The full variable domain, completed using reference TRBV7-2 and TRBJ2-7, is GAGVSQSPSNKVTEKGKDVELRCDPISGHTALYWYRQSLGQGLEFLIYFQGNSAPDKSGLPSDRFSAERTGGSVSTLTIQRTQQEDSAVYLCASSFGPHYEQYFGPGTRLTVT.

To note about this clone: Within the sample, other DNA sequences also encode this same CDR3. The chain combines TRBV5-1 with TRBJ1-4; D uncertain. This CDR3 contains 15 residues. The V end lost 4 bases, the J end lost 0 bases, and 10 bases lay between the germline ends. Germline CDR1 SGHRS, CDR2 YFSETQ. The CDR3 coding sequence is TGCGCCAGCAGCCCTGGTGGTGCAACTAATGAAAAACTGTTTTTT. Protein product: CASSPGGATNEKLFF.

This chain uses TRBV5-1 with TRBJ2-1, with D perhaps assigned TRBD1 or TRBD2 (5 bases each). This CDR3 is built from 12 residues. V shed 4 bases and J shed 7 bases, with 9 bases lying between them. The germline gives CDR1 SGHRS, CDR2 YFSETQ. The CDR3 loop reads CASSRDANEQFF. The CDR3 region has the DNA TGCGCCAGCAGCCGGGACGCTAATGAGCAGTTCTTC.

This sequence joins TRBV12-3 or TRBV12-4 and TRBJ1-1, with no clear D. The CDR3 has 12 residues. The ends were cut back, 5 bases at V and 5 bases at J, with 9 bases in the middle. CDR3 DNA sequence: TGTGCCAGCAGTAATTTAGGGACTGAAGCTTTCTTT. Its protein is CASSNLGTEAFF.

J is TRBJ2-5 and V is TRBV7-2; D ambiguous. Germline V CDR1 and CDR2: SGHTA, FQGNSA. This CDR3 spans 13 amino acids. Trimming pared 3 bases from V and 4 bases from J, leaving 9 bases between. The CDR3 region is CASSFGVIETQYF. The CDR3 DNA sequence: TGTGCCAGCAGCTTTGGGGTTATAGAGACCCAGTACTTC.

This chain links TRBV2 with TRBJ2-7; D uncertain. V dropped 3 bases and J dropped 4 bases, with 7 bases sitting between them. Germline assignment: CDR1 SNHLY and CDR2 FYNNEI. The CDR3 loop spans 12 amino acids. The CDR3 protein is CASSDNSYEQYF. The CDR3 DNA reads TGTGCCAGCAGTGATAACAGTTACGAGCAGTACTTC.

The chain links TRBV7-2 to TRBJ1-2, with 8 bases that match TRBD1. Germline CDR1 is SGHTA and CDR2 is FQGNSA. CDR3 length: 15 residues. The trim removed 5 bases at V and 4 bases at J, leaving 9 bases unmatched. Here the CDR3 reads CASSLTPGQGYGYTF. Written as DNA, the CDR3 is TGTGCCAGCAGCCTAACCCCTGGACAGGGCTATGGCTACACCTTC.

The chain links TRBV2 to TRBJ2-1, with a possible D match to TRBD2 (6 bases). Germline CDR1 reads SNHLY; CDR2 reads FYNNEI. The V end lost 7 bases, the J end lost 7 bases, and 17 bases lay between the germline ends. The CDR3 totals 14 residues. DNA of the CDR3: TGTGCCAGCATCAAATCGGGGGTCGTGAATGAGCAGTTCTTC. It specifies CASIKSGVVNEQFF. The entire variable domain, with the rest obtained from reference TRBV2 and TRBJ2-1, is as follows: EPEVTQTPSHQVTQMGQEVILRCVPISNHLYFYWYRQILGQKVEFLVSFYNNEISEKSEIFDDQFSVERPDGSNFTLKIRSTKLEDSAMYFCASIKSGVVNEQFFGPGTRLTVL.

This rearrangement joins TRBV5-1 to TRBJ1-3; 10 nucleotides match TRBD1. V was clipped by 3 bases and J by 2 bases; unmatched bases: 2. This CDR3 spans 15 amino acids. CDR1 is SGHRS and CDR2 is YFSETQ in the germline V gene. The CDR3 sequence is CASSWGQGPGNTIYF. The CDR3 bases are TGCGCCAGCAGCTGGGGACAGGGGCCTGGAAACACCATATATTTT.

The chain joins TRBV3-1 (or the pseudogene TRBV3-2) to TRBJ1-1; D uncertain. V was trimmed by 4 bases and J by 7 bases, leaving 22 bases between them. The CDR3 extends over 16 amino acids. Germline V gene data show CDR1 as LGHDT and CDR2 as YNNKEL (reference sequence). This CDR3 reads CASSPRAGMNFGEAFF. DNA for the CDR3: TGTGCCAGCAGCCCCCGGGCGGGGATGAATTTCGGTGAAGCTTTCTTT.

This chain links TRBV6-5 with TRBJ2-3; D is undetermined. Germline CDR1 reads MNHEY; CDR2 reads SVGAGI. Trimming left V 0 bases short and J 4 bases short, with 11 bases between. This CDR3 has 15 residues. The CDR3 region is CASSYSFRLADTQYF. CDR3 DNA sequence: TGTGCCAGCAGTTACTCGTTTCGGTTGGCAGATACGCAGTATTTT.

This chain links TRBV24-1 with TRBJ2-5, with D perhaps matching TRBD2 (6 bases). The CDR3 extends over 16 amino acids. Deletions cut 1 base from V and 1 base from J, with 12 bases between. Looked up from germline, CDR1 is KGHDR and CDR2 is SFDVKD. In DNA form, the CDR3 reads TGTGCCACCAGTGATTTTTCCAGGGAGGCCCAAGAGACCCAGTACTTC. Protein: CATSDFSREAQETQYF.

The chain links TRBV6-5 to TRBJ1-6, with 9 bases lining up with TRBD1. Germline V gene lookup returns CDR1 MNHEY and CDR2 SVGAGI. The CDR3 loop spans 15 amino acids. With V trimmed by 0 bases and J by 10 bases, 4 bases remained unmatched. The CDR3 reads CASSYSTGGQSPLHF. CDR3 nucleotides: TGTGCCAGCAGTTACTCGACAGGGGGACAGTCACCCCTCCACTTT.

The chain couples TRBV11-2 to TRBJ2-5, with TRBD2 matching over 11 bases. V shed 5 bases, J shed 4 bases, and the junction held 9 bases outside the gene matches. This CDR3 is built from 16 residues. Germline CDR1 is SGHAT and CDR2 is FQNNGV. CDR3 amino acids: CASSPRLAGKGETQYF. The CDR3 DNA is TGTGCCAGCAGCCCGAGACTAGCGGGGAAGGGAGAGACCCAGTACTTC. The variable domain in full, completed from reference TRBV11-2 and TRBJ2-5, reads EAGVAQSPRYKIIEKRQSVAFWCNPISGHATLYWYQQILGQGPKLLIQFQNNGVVDDSQLPKDRFSAERLKGVDSTLKIQPAKLEDSAVYLCASSPRLAGKGETQYFGPGTRLLVL.

V is TRBV19 and J is TRBJ2-1; D might be TRBD1 or TRBD2, each matching 6 bases. The V end lost 7 bases, the J end lost 8 bases, and 21 bases lay between the germline ends. There are 15 residues in the CDR3. Germline values: CDR1 LNHDA, CDR2 SQIVND (reference sequence). CDR3: CASTPYGGLMDEQFF. CDR3 bases: TGTGCCAGTACCCCTTATGGGGGGCTAATGGATGAGCAGTTCTTC.

This clone is a singleton in its sample. V and J are TRBV5-5 and TRBJ1-1, with D perhaps matching TRBD1 (5 bases). V lost 1 base and J lost 4, with 14 bases in between. The CDR3 spans 15 residues. Germline lookup yields CDR1 SGHKS and CDR2 YYEKEE (reference sequence). CDR3 DNA: TGTGCCAGCAGCTTGTCCGGGGCTCGGGGCACTGAAGCTTTCTTT. It translates to CASSLSGARGTEAFF.

The chain joins TRBV7-6 to TRBJ2-1; no firm D call. Germline CDR1 is SGHVS and CDR2 is FNYEAQ. The V end lost 3 bases, the J end lost 0 bases, and 3 bases lay between the germline ends. This CDR3 comprises 13 residues. In DNA, the CDR3 is TGTGCCAGCAGCTTGTACTCCTACAATGAGCAGTTCTTC. Translation: CASSLYSYNEQFF.

This clone came up once. This chain connects TRBV27 to TRBJ2-1; TRBD2 agrees at 8 bases. After removal of 6 bases from V and 4 bases from J, the junction contained 8 bases not matched to a gene. This CDR3 has 15 amino acids. In germline, CDR1 is MNHEY, CDR2 SMNVEV (reference sequence). The DNA for the CDR3 is TGTGCCAGCAGCAAGCGGGAGTGGGGATACAATGAGCAGTTCTTC. Protein product: CASSKREWGYNEQFF.

The rearrangement links TRBV7-6 to TRBJ1-2; the D is unclear. The germline gives CDR1 SGHVS, CDR2 FNYEAQ. The V end lost 1 base, the J end lost 4 bases, and 16 bases lay between the germline ends. The CDR3 is 16 residues long. Here the CDR3 DNA reads TGTGCCAGCAGCTTAGAGGCGGCAGAACTTGCCTATGGCTACACCTTC. Protein product: CASSLEAAELAYGYTF.